The 32 T cell receptor beta chains below all came from one sample that was sequenced in a study of human T cells and chemical hapten exposure. Noted time point: patch test 1, 2 weeks after DPC sensitization. Sample treatment: therapeutic diphenylcyclopropenone sensitization with weekly scalp DPC. Via MiXCR, TCRdb re-called the RACE reads, giving one row per CDR3 protein. The table includes fewer than 400,000 distinct CDR3 sequences, under 9% detected once. The specimen comprised whole blood, sampled in connection with sensitization to the hapten diphenylcyclopropenone (DPC). These receptors originate from a young woman with alopecia areata. Some clones in this sample may be carry-over from other donors' samples.

V gene TRBV6-6 combines with J gene TRBJ1-4; no clear D. Germline V lookup: CDR1 MNHNY, CDR2 SVGAGI (reference sequence). The CDR3 consists of 15 residues. The ends were cut back, 2 bases at V and 4 bases at J, with 11 bases in the middle. As DNA, the CDR3 is TGTGCCAGCAGTTACAACGGAGAAATTAATGAAAAACTGTTTTTT. It translates to CASSYNGEINEKLFF.

The rearrangement uses TRBV5-6 and TRBJ1-1; 9 nucleotides agree with TRBD1. Germline V CDR1 and CDR2: SGHDT, YYEEEE. There are 15 residues in the CDR3. V lost 3 bases and J lost 5; bases outside the gene matches: 8. Here the CDR3 reads CASSWNRGRGTEAFF. The CDR3 coding sequence is TGTGCCAGCAGCTGGAACAGGGGGCGCGGGACTGAAGCTTTCTTT.

This rearrangement joins TRBV27 to TRBJ2-3, with 7 nucleotides matching TRBD2. CDR1 and CDR2 (germline): MNHEY, SMNVEV (reference sequence). V lost 5 bases, J lost 4 bases, and 12 bases stayed unmatched. CDR3 length equals 16 residues. The CDR3 here is CASSSHGLDAPDTQYF. The DNA of the CDR3 is TGTGCCAGCAGTAGTCACGGACTAGATGCCCCAGATACGCAGTATTTT.

This clonotype was counted between two and nine times. The CDR3 DNA reads as TGTGCCAGCAGCCCCGGACTAGCGGTGTACAATGAGCAGTTCTTC. Protein product: CASSPGLAVYNEQFF. This chain connects TRBV5-5 to TRBJ2-1, with 10 bases that match TRBD2. Germline V gene data show CDR1 as SGHKS and CDR2 as YYEKEE (reference sequence). V was clipped by 4 bases and J by 4 bases; unmatched bases: 5. The CDR3 extends over 15 amino acids.

J is TRBJ2-7 and V is TRBV15; TRBD1 matches 7 bases. The CDR3 spans 18 residues. CDR1 and CDR2 (germline): LNHNV, YYDKDF (reference sequence). Unmatched junction bases numbered 20, after V lost 5 bases and J lost 4 bases. CDR3 bases: TGTGCCACCAGCGGACTCCCGCGATGGGGGACAGAGATTTACGAGCAGTACTTC. It yields the protein CATSGLPRWGTEIYEQYF.

V usage is TRBV6-5 and J usage is TRBJ1-2; TRBD1 aligns across 9 bases. V lost 4 bases and J lost 1; bases outside the gene matches: 10. The CDR3 contains 17 residues. The germline gives CDR1 MNHEY, CDR2 SVGAGI. The CDR3 here is CASSFSGTGSLNYGYTF. The CDR3 DNA reads as TGTGCCAGCAGTTTTTCCGGGACAGGGAGCCTTAACTATGGCTACACCTTC.

In its sample, this clonotype was seen many times. In DNA, the CDR3 is TGTGCCACCAGTGATTTGTCAAACACAGATACGCAGTATTTT. This codes for CATSDLSNTDTQYF. V is TRBV24-1 and J is TRBJ2-3; D gene ambiguous. The CDR3 is 14 residues long. V lost 0 bases and J lost 2, with 5 bases in between. CDR1 KGHDR and CDR2 SFDVKD come from the germline V gene.

Only a few counts were recorded for this clonotype. The V call is TRBV20-1, the J call TRBJ2-3, with 9 bases that match TRBD2. The CDR3 has 14 amino acids. V lost 4 bases and J lost 5; bases outside the gene matches: 7. In germline, CDR1 is DFQATT, CDR2 SNEGSKA (reference sequence). In DNA, the CDR3 is TGCAGTGCTAAAGATAGCGGGGGAGGAGATACGCAGTATTTT. Its protein product is CSAKDSGGGDTQYF.

This clonotype was seen a few times. The chain couples TRBV20-1 to TRBJ2-3; D gene uncertain. Germline V gene lookup returns CDR1 DFQATT and CDR2 SNEGSKA (reference sequence). Trimming cost V 5 bases and J 0 bases, with 12 bases left between them. The CDR3 is 14 residues long. Here the CDR3 DNA reads TGCAGTGCTCCGATCGTTGGAAGCACAGATACGCAGTATTTT. This gives the protein CSAPIVGSTDTQYF.

This clonotype appeared many times. The gene calls are TRBV7-2 and TRBJ2-3, with 12 bases lining up with TRBD2. J gave up 0 bases and V 2 bases, and 9 bases lay outside the gene matches. This CDR3 region has 19 residues. Germline CDR1 and CDR2: SGHTA and FQGNSA. The CDR3 coding sequence is TGTGCCAGCAGCTTATTACTAGCGGGGGGAAGCTCTAGCACAGATACGCAGTATTTT. Its translation is CASSLLLAGGSSSTDTQYF.

The CDR3 region has the DNA TGCAGTGCTAGGGGTCGCAAAGGCGTCAAAACTGAAGCTTTCTTT. Translated, it gives CSARGRKGVKTEAFF. The V gene is TRBV20-1, the J gene TRBJ1-1; no definite D call. CDR1 DFQATT and CDR2 SNEGSKA come from the germline V gene (reference sequence). V lost 3 bases, J lost 5 bases, and 19 bases lay in between. This CDR3 is 15 amino acids long.

This clonotype came up a few times. V usage is TRBV12-3 or TRBV12-4 and J usage is TRBJ1-2, with D possibly TRBD1 on 6 matching bases. This CDR3 is built from 14 residues. With 3 bases removed from V and 2 bases from J, the gap between germline ends came to 10 bases. The CDR3 bases are TGTGCCAGCAGTTTCCTGGACAGAAACTATGGCTACACCTTC. It is translated as CASSFLDRNYGYTF.

This clonotype was seen only a few times. The chain employs TRBV10-3 and TRBJ1-3; D gene unclear. Germline CDR1 ENHRY, CDR2 SYGVKD. This CDR3 region has 16 residues. The V end was cut by 0 bases, the J end by 2 bases, with 11 bases between. Here the CDR3 reads CAISESRSAAGNTIYF. The CDR3 region has the DNA TGTGCCATCAGTGAGTCTAGGTCGGCGGCTGGAAACACCATATATTTT.

In this sample, this clonotype turned up a few times. The CDR3 loop reads CASSYSGRRTEAFF. Here the CDR3 DNA reads TGTGCCAGCAGTTACTCGGGCAGGAGGACTGAAGCTTTCTTT. The rearrangement uses TRBV6-5 and TRBJ1-1; D is unresolved. With 0 bases removed from V and 5 bases from J, the gap between germline ends came to 10 bases. This CDR3 has 14 residues. CDR1 MNHEY and CDR2 SVGAGI come from the germline V gene.

This clonotype was picked up a small number of times. The chain links TRBV3-1 to TRBJ2-7; perhaps TRBD1 as D (5 bases). The V and J ends lost 0 bases and 6 bases respectively, with 12 bases between them. There are 14 residues in the CDR3. Germline V gene data show CDR1 as LGHDT and CDR2 as YNNKEL (reference sequence). The CDR3 coding sequence is TGTGCCAGCAGCCAAGATAAGGGGTTTGGCGAGCAGTACTTC. Protein product: CASSQDKGFGEQYF.

The chain employs TRBV28 and TRBJ2-7; 13 positions match TRBD2. The CDR3 runs 14 residues. Unmatched junction bases numbered 4, after V lost 8 bases and J lost 3 bases. The germline gives CDR1 MDHEN, CDR2 SYDVKM. The CDR3 DNA follows: TGTGCCAGCGGGGGACTAGCGGGGAACTACGAGCAGTACTTC. Its translation: CASGGLAGNYEQYF.

V and J are TRBV27 and TRBJ1-3, with TRBD1 as a possible D gene (5 bases). The germline V gene encodes CDR1 MNHEY and CDR2 SMNVEV (reference sequence). Trimming stripped 6 bases from V and 4 bases from J, with 13 bases between. The CDR3 spans 14 residues. CDR3 sequence: CASRGAGSGNTIYF. The CDR3 DNA sequence: TGTGCCAGCAGAGGGGCAGGATCAGGAAACACCATATATTTT.

This clonotype was recorded at least ten times. The V gene is TRBV5-1, the J gene TRBJ1-1; weak D call: TRBD1 (6 bases). CDR3 length: 15 residues. Germline CDR1 and CDR2: SGHRS and YFSETQ. V was cut by 0 bases and J by 5 bases, with 14 bases left in between. CDR3 nucleotide sequence: TGCGCCAGCAGCTTGGTTGCGGGGGGCATGACTGAAGCTTTCTTT. It encodes CASSLVAGGMTEAFF.

This clonotype has only a few counts. One end of the junction fails to match germline, which may point to a read error. The chain joins TRBV7-7 to TRBJ2-5; 9 bases line up with TRBD2. The length of the CDR3 is 16 residues. Germline V gene lookup returns CDR1 SSHAT and CDR2 FNYEAQ (reference sequence). The CDR3 loop reads CASSLQMRGGQETQYF. The DNA of the CDR3 is TGTGCTAGCAGTTTGCAGATGCGGGGGGGACAAGAGACCCAGTACTTC.

V is TRBV5-4 and J is TRBJ2-3; TRBD1 aligns across 11 bases. This CDR3 spans 17 amino acids. V lost 4 bases, J lost 4 bases, and 11 bases stayed unmatched. Germline V gives CDR1 SGHNT, CDR2 YYREEE (reference sequence). The CDR3 is CASSKGADRGQADTQYF. CDR3 sequence (DNA): TGTGCCAGCAGCAAGGGGGCGGACAGGGGGCAAGCAGATACGCAGTATTTT. The entire variable domain, with the rest obtained from reference TRBV5-4 and TRBJ2-3, is as follows: ETGVTQSPTHLIKTRGQQVTLRCSSQSGHNTVSWYQQALGQGPQFIFQYYREEENGRGNFPPRFSGLQFPNYSSELNVNALELDDSALYLCASSKGADRGQADTQYFGPGTRLTVL.

This clonotype was observed many times. The chain uses TRBV6-1 and TRBJ2-7; D not certain. This CDR3 contains 19 residues. Germline V lookup: CDR1 MNHNS, CDR2 SASEGT. The V end lost 5 bases, the J end lost 2 bases, and 28 bases lay between the germline ends. CDR3 nucleotide sequence: TGTGCCAGCAGTCGTGCCCCCCACGGGTCTGGGGAAAGAGCCTACGAGCAGTACTTC. It codes for CASSRAPHGSGERAYEQYF.

This chain links TRBV5-4 with TRBJ1-4, with D possibly being TRBD1 (6 bases). CDR1 and CDR2 (germline): SGHNT, YYREEE (reference sequence). This CDR3 comprises 15 residues. V lost 4 bases, J lost 8 bases, and 18 bases lay in between. The CDR3 coding sequence is TGTGCCAGCAGCGTACAGGGAAATGGTGGAGAAAAACTGTTTTTT. This sequence encodes CASSVQGNGGEKLFF. Full variable domain (outside the CDR3, taken from reference TRBV5-4 and TRBJ1-4): ETGVTQSPTHLIKTRGQQVTLRCSSQSGHNTVSWYQQALGQGPQFIFQYYREEENGRGNFPPRFSGLQFPNYSSELNVNALELDDSALYLCASSVQGNGGEKLFFGSGTQLSVL.

This clonotype has a count of ten or more. V usage is TRBV6-1 and J usage is TRBJ1-6; weak D call: TRBD1 (5 bases). Trimming removed 2 bases at V and 7 bases at J, with 15 bases between. The germline V gene encodes CDR1 MNHNS and CDR2 SASEGT. The CDR3 totals 16 residues. CDR3 region: CASSEYIQGNNSPLHF. CDR3 DNA sequence: TGTGCCAGCAGTGAATATATCCAGGGCAACAATTCACCCCTCCACTTT.

In nucleotides, the CDR3 is TGTGCTAGTGGTTTGGTACTGGGGGCCCAGCGGACCGGGGAGCTGTTTTTT. Encoded protein: CASGLVLGAQRTGELFF. This chain joins TRBV12-5 and TRBJ2-2, with TRBD1 as a possible D gene (6 bases). CDR1 is LGHNT and CDR2 is FRNRAP in the germline V gene. The CDR3 has 17 residues. Between the trimmed V and J ends, which lost 0 bases and 5 bases, there was a span of 16 bases. The complete variable domain, with remaining parts taken from reference TRBV12-5 and TRBJ2-2, reads DARVTQTPRHKVTEMGQEVTMRCQPILGHNTVFWYRQTMMQGLELLAYFRNRAPLDDSGMPKDRFSAEMPDATLATLKIQPSEPRDSAVYFCASGLVLGAQRTGELFFGEGSRLTVL.

The rearrangement joins TRBV6-5 to TRBJ2-1; TRBD2 matches at 11 bases. V shed 0 bases and J 0 bases; nucleotides not matched to a gene: 4. The CDR3 contains 18 residues. Germline values: CDR1 MNHEY, CDR2 SVGAGI. The CDR3 DNA is TGTGCCAGCAGTTACTCGACTAGCGGGGAGATCTCCTACAATGAGCAGTTCTTC. This codes for CASSYSTSGEISYNEQFF.

The table lists this clonotype with a few counts. The chain is built from TRBV7-9 and TRBJ1-2; 8 nucleotides agree with TRBD1. The V gene's germline CDR1 is SEHNR and CDR2 FQNEAQ (reference sequence). The trim removed 5 bases at V and 0 bases at J, leaving 5 bases unmatched. The CDR3 totals 15 residues. The DNA of the CDR3 is TGTGCCAGCAGCCCCTGGGACAGGTCTAACTATGGCTACACCTTC. Amino acid sequence: CASSPWDRSNYGYTF.

Many counts were recorded for this clonotype. The gene calls are TRBV6-5 and TRBJ2-3; D is uncertain. The CDR3 length is 17 residues. Deletions cut 0 bases from V and 2 bases from J, with 15 bases between. Germline V gene sequence: CDR1 MNHEY, CDR2 SVGAGI. The CDR3 nucleotides read TGTGCCAGCAGTTACTCCTCGGTAGGGCTATCCACAGATACGCAGTATTTT. Its protein product is CASSYSSVGLSTDTQYF.

This clonotype occurred a few times. CDR3 amino acids: CASSKGGDTGELFF. Written as DNA, the CDR3 is TGCGCCAGCAGCAAAGGGGGCGACACCGGGGAGCTGTTTTTT. The V gene is TRBV5-1, the J gene TRBJ2-2, with 7 bases aligning to TRBD1. V was pared by 4 bases and J by 3 bases, with 3 bases of the junction left unmatched. Germline V gives CDR1 SGHRS, CDR2 YFSETQ. CDR3 length equals 14 residues.

This clonotype has at least ten counts. V and J are TRBV7-2 and TRBJ2-7; unclear D gene. Looked up from germline, CDR1 is SGHTA and CDR2 is FQGNSA. Trimming removed 2 bases from V and 1 base from J, with 21 bases in between. This CDR3 region has 18 residues. The CDR3 region has the DNA TGTGCCAGCAGCTTAAGGCCCATGGCAGGCGCGAAATCCTACGAGCAGTACTTC. Residues: CASSLRPMAGAKSYEQYF.

This clonotype was found many times. This chain links TRBV6-5 with TRBJ2-7, with D perhaps matching TRBD2 (6 bases). Germline V gene lookup returns CDR1 MNHEY and CDR2 SVGAGI. Trimming removed 0 bases from V and 7 bases from J, with 16 bases in between. This CDR3 spans 15 amino acids. DNA of the CDR3: TGTGCCAGCAGTTACTCGGCCGGAGGGCTTGGGGAGCAGTACTTC. Protein sequence: CASSYSAGGLGEQYF.

Many counts were recorded for this clonotype. V is TRBV18 and J is TRBJ2-5, with a tentative D call TRBD1 (5 bases). V was trimmed by 1 base and J by 4 bases, leaving 13 bases between them. Per germline, CDR1 KGHSH and CDR2 LQKENI. CDR3 length: 15 amino acids. CDR3 nucleotide sequence: TGTGCCAGCTCACCACGAGCAGGGAATACAGAGACCCAGTACTTC. This encodes CASSPRAGNTETQYF.

The chain joins TRBV27 to TRBJ2-5, with 9 bases identical to TRBD1. CDR1 and CDR2 (germline): MNHEY, SMNVEV (reference sequence). The CDR3 totals 15 residues. V gave up 0 bases and J gave up 5 bases; unmatched junction bases: 4. The CDR3 DNA is TGTGCCAGCAGTTTATCGAGACAGGGGGGGGAGACCCAGTACTTC. As protein: CASSLSRQGGETQYF.